This is a list of T cell receptor beta chains from one sample in a study of T cells in Graves' hyperthyroidism and ophthalmopathy. TCRdb re-called the multiplex PCR reads through MiXCR, storing one row per CDR3 protein. The repertoire includes around 250,000 distinct CDR3 sequences, more than 12% of them detected once, and less than 15% sits in the top ten. Material for sequencing was blood. The receptors were sampled from a woman aged 40 to 49 with Graves' hyperthyroidism that later progressed to Graves' ophthalmopathy. CDR3s leave out the opening cysteine and the closing phenylalanine or tryptophan. The D gene is left open where the match is weak.

>TRBV2|TRBJ2-5|14|.
ASSEEMDWYQETQY
>TRBV28|TRBJ2-5|14|TRBD2
ASSFLSSGYRETQY
>TRBV27|TRBJ2-7|14|.
ASSFTTPGNLYEQY
>TRBV12-3/TRBV12-4|TRBJ1-1|12|TRBD1
ASRKTGAYTEAF
>TRBV4-1|TRBJ2-1|14|TRBD2
ASSRTWPSGYNEQF
>TRBV20-1|TRBJ2-7|12|.
SARDVYVSYEQY
>TRBV5-1|TRBJ2-5|13|TRBD2
ASKRSSSGSETQY
>TRBV4-2|TRBJ2-5|14|TRBD2
ASSQDGLADQETQY
>TRBV3-1|TRBJ2-7|13|TRBD2
ASRNSGIRSYEQY
>TRBV4-1|TRBJ2-3|13|TRBD2
ASSQDRAGADTQY
>TRBV2|TRBJ1-4|13|.
ASRPNIATNEKLF
>TRBV7-9|TRBJ2-1|9|.
ASSLTDEQF
>TRBV2|TRBJ1-4|12|.
ASRNRVGNEKLF
>TRBV12-3/TRBV12-4|TRBJ2-1|14|.
ASSLGGPSSYNEQF
>TRBV7-6|TRBJ1-6|15|TRBD1
ASSRMGQGPLWSPLH
>TRBV15|TRBJ2-5|12|.
ATSRDQGQEAQY
>TRBV25-1|TRBJ2-7|14|TRBD2
ASSEWNGGRADEQY
>TRBV2|TRBJ1-2|14|TRBD1
ASSSQGAEANYGYT
>TRBV5-1|TRBJ2-7|10|.
ASSPGTFEQY
>TRBV10-3|TRBJ1-3|12|.
AISDGSSGNTIY